This T cell receptor beta chain was obtained from a study of Tregs in tolerant kidney transplant recipients. The repertoire was sequenced with immunoSEQ multiplex PCR; TCRdb's copy has only in-frame clones and lacks some. This repertoire shows more than 90,000 clones, around 91% found once; its top ten account for roughly 0.61%. Concerning this clone itself: This specimen includes other DNA sequences encoding the same CDR3.

The sequenced sample was CD4+ T cells from blood. The clonotype originates from a human donor in good health.

The CDR3 nucleotides are TGTGCCAGCAGGGGGCTGTATACTGAAGCTTTCTTT. Its protein is CASRGLYTEAFF. The J gene is TRBJ1-1, the V gene TRBV2, with TRBD1 as a possible D gene (5 bases). Germline V lookup: CDR1 SNHLY, CDR2 FYNNEI. Deletions cut 6 bases from V and 5 bases from J, with 10 bases between. CDR3 size: 12 residues.